The rows below give T cell receptor beta chains drawn from one sample of a study of T cell changes during pregnancy in multiple sclerosis. Measured with immunoSEQ multiplex PCR; TCRdb has only the in-frame clones, and not every one. The sample yields fewer than 110,000 clones, about 91% seen once. The sequenced sample was peripheral blood, obtained after pregnancy. All receptors come from a female donor with multiple sclerosis, enrolled in a pregnancy study. Both conserved end residues are part of each CDR3. D genes are given only for firm matches. Rows give clone size only sometimes, using once, few, many, or a class for an expanded clone.

j_call | d_call | clone_size | v_call | cdr3_aa | cdr3_nt
TRBJ2-1 | TRBD1 | - | TRBV10-3 | CAISAPGTGRSEQFF | TGTGCCATCAGTGCTCCCGGGACAGGGCGCTCTGAGCAGTTCTTC
TRBJ2-7 | TRBD2 | - | TRBV5-1 | CASSPGGLGYEQYF | TGCGCCAGCAGCCCGGGGGGATTAGGCTACGAGCAGTACTTC
TRBJ2-1 | - | - | TRBV9 | CASSVGSTINEQFF | TGTGCCAGCAGCGTTGGGAGTACTATCAATGAGCAGTTCTTC
TRBJ2-1 | TRBD2 | few | TRBV27 | CASSSPLAGDGYNEQFF | TGTGCCAGCAGTTCCCCTCTAGCGGGAGATGGGTACAATGAGCAGTTCTTC
TRBJ2-3 | TRBD2 | - | TRBV15 | CATSRNRAGGADTQYF | TGTGCCACCAGCAGGAATCGGGCGGGGGGGGCGGATACGCAGTATTTT
TRBJ1-2 | TRBD1 | - | TRBV6-5 | CASSRSRDSYGYTF | TGTGCCAGCAGTCGATCCCGGGACAGCTATGGCTACACCTTC
TRBJ2-4 | - | - | TRBV27 | CASSVQGAKNIQYF | TGTGCCAGCAGTGTCCAGGGGGCCAAAAACATTCAGTACTTC
TRBJ1-1 | - | - | TRBV9 | CASSPRQTGGTEAFF | TGTGCCAGCAGCCCACGGCAGACCGGGGGTACTGAAGCTTTCTTT
TRBJ1-1 | - | - | TRBV13 | CASSLAAGSTEAFF | TGTGCCAGCAGCTTAGCGGCAGGGTCCACTGAAGCTTTCTTT
TRBJ2-5 | TRBD1 | - | TRBV28 | CASSPGTVGETQYF | TGTGCCAGCAGCCCCGGGACAGTTGGGGAGACCCAGTACTTC
TRBJ2-1 | - | - | TRBV5-4 | CASSSGDPEQFF | TGTGCCAGCAGCTCGGGGGACCCGGAGCAGTTCTTC
TRBJ2-5 | TRBD2 | - | TRBV6-1 | CASSELAGGWQETQYF | TGTGCCAGCAGTGAACTAGCGGGGGGGTGGCAAGAGACCCAGTACTTC
TRBJ1-1 | - | - | TRBV7-6 | CASSGPGTEAFF | TGTGCCAGCAGCGGGCCGGGGACTGAAGCTTTCTTT
TRBJ2-1 | TRBD1 | - | TRBV5-1 | CASSRTGAGSYNEQFF | TGCGCCAGCAGCCGGACAGGGGCCGGATCCTACAATGAGCAGTTCTTC
TRBJ2-3 | TRBD1 | - | TRBV15 | CATSSRTGSSQGLDTQYF | TGTGCCACCAGCTCCCGGACAGGAAGTAGTCAGGGGTTAGATACGCAGTATTTT
TRBJ1-5 | TRBD1 | - | TRBV6-1 | CASIATGGNQPQHF | TGTGCCAGCATCGCGACAGGGGGGAATCAGCCCCAGCATTTT